This section outlines one T cell receptor (beta chain) sequence together with its context. The source of the sample is a study of shared clonotypes between healthy human individuals. Libraries were prepared by immunoSEQ multiplex PCR; TCRdb keeps only in-frame clonotypes and omits some of them. The data show 2 million to 2.5 million clones, 93% seen once. Germline V gene data show CDR1 as MNHEY and CDR2 as SVGAGI. Germline trimming cut 0 bases from V and 1 base from J; bases unmatched to any gene: 4. This CDR3 region has 16 residues. The sequenced sample consisted of naive CD4+ T cells from PBMCs. Subset given: CD45RA+ positively selected. V is TRBV6-5 and J is TRBJ2-5, with TRBD2 identical over 8 bases. This receptor was taken from a man younger than 35 in good health. Some clones in this sample may be carry-over from other donors' samples. CDR3 DNA sequence: TGTGCCAGCAGTTACTCATCCGGGAGGGCCCAAGAGACCCAGTACTTC. It is translated as CASSYSSGRAQETQYF.